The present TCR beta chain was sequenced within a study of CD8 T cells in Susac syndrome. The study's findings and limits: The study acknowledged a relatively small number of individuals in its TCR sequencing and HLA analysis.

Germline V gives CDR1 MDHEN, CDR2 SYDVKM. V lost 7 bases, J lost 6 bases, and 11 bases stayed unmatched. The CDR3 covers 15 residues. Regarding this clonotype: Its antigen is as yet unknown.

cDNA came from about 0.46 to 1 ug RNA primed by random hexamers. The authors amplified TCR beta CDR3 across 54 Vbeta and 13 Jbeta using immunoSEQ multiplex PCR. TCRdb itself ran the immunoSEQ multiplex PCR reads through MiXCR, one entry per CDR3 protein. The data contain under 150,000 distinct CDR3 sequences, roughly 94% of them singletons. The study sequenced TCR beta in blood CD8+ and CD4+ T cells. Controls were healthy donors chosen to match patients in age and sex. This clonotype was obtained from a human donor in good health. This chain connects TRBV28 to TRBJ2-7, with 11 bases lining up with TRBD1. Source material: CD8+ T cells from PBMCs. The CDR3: CASNHRDRGGREQYF. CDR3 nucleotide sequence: TGTGCCAGCAACCACCGGGACAGGGGGGGACGCGAGCAGTACTTC.